The 9 T cell receptor beta chains listed next were all sequenced from one sample in a study of metastatic and nonmetastatic thyroid tumors. TCRdb reanalyzed the PCR reads with MiXCR. Of 60,000 to 75,000 clones in the sample, about 4% were seen once. No patient received treatment before thyroid surgery. Sequenced: blood. These receptors were obtained from a female donor with papillary thyroid cancer or a benign thyroid nodule (not recorded which). Some clones in this sample may be carry-over from other donors' samples.

The chain recombines TRBV10-3 with TRBJ1-1; D is unresolved. Germline V gene lookup returns CDR1 ENHRY and CDR2 SYGVKD. CDR3 length: 15 residues. Trimming removed 5 bases from V and 1 base from J, with 14 bases in between. The CDR3 DNA reads TGTGCCATCAGTCGCGCGCAGGAGGGGAACACTGAAGCTTTCTTT. Protein: CAISRAQEGNTEAFF.

This clone was recorded at least ten times. This sample includes further DNA sequences coding for the same CDR3. The genes are TRBV10-1 and TRBJ2-1; D possibly corresponds to TRBD2 (5 bases). The CDR3 length is 15 residues. Trimming took 0 bases from V and 7 from J, leaving 13 bases between them. Germline lookup yields CDR1 WNHNN and CDR2 SYGVQD (reference sequence). In DNA form, the CDR3 reads TGCGCCAGCAGTGAGTCTGCTTTTCGGGGAAATGAGCAGTTCTTC. Residues: CASSESAFRGNEQFF.

This clone has at least ten counts. The same CDR3 also results from other DNA sequences found in this sample. The CDR3 is CASSGFTGELFF. DNA of the CDR3: TGTGCCAGCAGTGGGTTCACCGGGGAGCTGTTTTTT. The V and J genes are TRBV27 and TRBJ2-2; D call uncertain. Germline V CDR1 and CDR2: MNHEY, SMNVEV (reference sequence). The CDR3 is 12 amino acids. The germline V and J ends were trimmed by 5 bases and 4 bases, with 5 bases remaining between them.

This clone occurred a few times. The sample holds other DNA sequences that translate to the same CDR3. This chain connects TRBV11-2 to TRBJ2-4; no definite D call. V was trimmed by 1 base and J by 0 bases, leaving 7 bases between them. CDR1 is SGHAT and CDR2 is FQNNGV in the germline V gene. The CDR3 covers 15 residues. The CDR3 DNA reads TGTGCCAGCAGCTTAGGTCCCCAAGCCAAAAACATTCAGTACTTC. It translates to CASSLGPQAKNIQYF.

This clone was found many times. The chain carries TRBV12-3 or TRBV12-4 and TRBJ2-3; D unclear. The CDR3 length is 16 residues. V was shortened by 5 bases and J by 0 bases, with 15 bases between the two germline ends. The DNA of the CDR3 is TGTGCCAGCAGTCCTAACATAGGCCGGAGCACAGATACGCAGTATTTT. It yields the protein CASSPNIGRSTDTQYF.

The chain carries TRBV9 and TRBJ1-5, with D hard to call. The CDR3 is made up of 14 amino acids. Trimming took off 3 bases at V and 0 bases at J, with 7 bases between the two ends. CDR1 SGDLS and CDR2 YYNGEE come from the germline V gene. The CDR3 sequence is CASSADDSNQPQHF. CDR3 nucleotides: TGTGCCAGCAGCGCGGACGATAGCAATCAGCCCCAGCATTTT.

At least ten counts were recorded for this clone. The chain recombines TRBV3-1 with TRBJ2-5, with 10 bases fitting TRBD2. Losses at the gene ends were 1 base for V and 10 bases for J; bases not matched to a gene: 3. The length of the CDR3 is 13 residues. Germline V gene data show CDR1 as LGHDT and CDR2 as YNNKEL (reference sequence). This CDR3 reads CASSQASGGVQYF. Written as DNA, the CDR3 is TGTGCCAGCAGCCAAGCTAGCGGGGGAGTCCAGTACTTC.

This clone was seen many times. J is TRBJ1-5 and V is TRBV28; D is uncertain. Per the germline V gene, CDR1 is MDHEN and CDR2 is SYDVKM. V was trimmed by 6 bases and J by 0 bases, leaving 21 bases between them. The CDR3 consists of 18 residues. The CDR3 DNA reads TGTGCCAGCAGCAGGAGTTTCAGGAGGCGAAATAGCAATCAGCCCCAGCATTTT. It translates to CASSRSFRRRNSNQPQHF.

About this clone: One end of the junction fails to match germline, which may point to a read error. The chain employs TRBV6-2 or TRBV6-3 and TRBJ2-3; 10 bases align to TRBD1. Germline values: CDR1 MNHEY, CDR2 SVGEGT. The CDR3 covers 13 residues. CDR3 DNA sequence: TGTGCCAGTGACAGGGGGCGGACAGATATGCAGTATTTT. Amino acids: CASDRGRTDMQYF.